The T cell receptor (beta chain) described here comes from a study of post-analysis software for immune sequencing data. Whole-study findings and limits: Included in a set of a handful of TRBV segments more frequent in patients than controls were TRBV5-6, TRBV5-1 and TRBV20-1.

The library was made from cDNA and included unique molecular identifiers. Using its own MiXCR run on the PCR reads, TCRdb lists one record per CDR3 protein. The sample shows over 700,000 distinct CDR3 sequences, about 32% of them seen only once. Details on this clonotype: Its antigen is undetermined.

Trimming shortened V by 10 bases and J by 5 bases, and 14 bases separated the two germline ends. The CDR3 has 12 amino acids. The gene calls are TRBV12-3 or TRBV12-4 and TRBJ1-2, with D possibly TRBD1 on 6 matching bases. Sequences were obtained from blood. This clonotype was sampled from a girl aged 5-17 years with multiple sclerosis. CDR3: CATGGHSYGYTF. The CDR3 bases are TGTGCCACCGGGGGCCACTCATATGGCTACACCTTC.